The rows below give T cell receptor beta chains drawn from one sample of a study of identifying expanded T cells in peripheral blood. Profiling relied on immunoSEQ multiplex PCR, and the TCRdb table lists in-frame clones only, not all of them. This sample carries about 58,000 clones, approximately 82% of them seen once, and the ten largest clones take 17%. The sample consisted of blood. The receptors come from a person between 18 and 75 years old in good health. The conserved cysteine and the conserved F or W are not part of the CDR3 here.

length,V,J,CDR3
14,TRBV11-1,TRBJ2-3,ASSRSGGASSNTQY
13,TRBV14,TRBJ2-2,ASSQGARRTGELF
12,TRBV5-4,TRBJ2-5,ASSLAQLTETQY
11,TRBV19,TRBJ1-2,ASSSGDRRGYT
13,TRBV6-1,TRBJ2-3,ASKRGGLGTDTQY
12,TRBV7-2,TRBJ2-2,ASSDITGTGELF
16,TRBV4-2,TRBJ1-3,ASSQDRVGQGSGNTIY
14,TRBV7-9,TRBJ2-3,ASSFGAGRESDTQY
12,TRBV10-2,TRBJ1-4,ASSMGQMGEKLF
11,TRBV5-4,TRBJ1-2,ASSLPGEYGYT
13,TRBV19,TRBJ2-5,ASSLTSGRGETQY
9,TRBV20-1,TRBJ1-1,SATENTEAF
11,TRBV5-1,TRBJ1-2,ASSLATDYGYT